This T cell receptor (beta chain) was captured by sequencing in a study of T cells in Graves' hyperthyroidism and ophthalmopathy. Broader study findings: Ophthalmopathy, as predicted by the model, came a median 6.5 months after the prediction.

V shed 3 bases and J shed 4 bases, with 15 bases lying between them. Looked up from germline, CDR1 is MNHEY and CDR2 is SMNVEV (reference sequence). The CDR3 is made up of 15 amino acids. There were TCR beta CDR3 regions amplified from RNA transcripts. TCR CDR3 underwent first-round RT-PCR with the HTBI primer set. TCRdb passed the multiplex PCR reads through MiXCR, listing each CDR3 protein once. The profile covers about 520,000 distinct CDR3 sequences, with around 22% appearing a single time and around 10% taken by the ten largest. Ten or more counts support this clonotype. The antigen remains unidentified. Those patients with uncontrolled infection, other autoimmune disease, pregnancy or lactation were excluded.

This TCR derives from a young woman with Graves' ophthalmopathy. This sequence joins TRBV27 and TRBJ1-1; the D is unclear. The specimen sequenced was blood. CDR3 sequence: CASSFIWDPTTEAFF. The CDR3 DNA reads TGTGCCAGCAGTTTTATCTGGGATCCGACCACTGAAGCTTTCTTT.